This T cell receptor beta chain was sequenced during a study of shared clonotypes between healthy human individuals. Whole-study results and caveats: Depth was large, yet rarefaction showed that sorted-subset sequencing was incomplete.

The assay was carried out at the deep level. Genomic DNA per cell subset filled all wells of several immunoSEQ plates. The repertoire was sequenced with immunoSEQ multiplex PCR; TCRdb's copy has only in-frame clones and lacks some. This table has about 2.1 million clones, roughly 91% appearing once. Germline V gene sequence: CDR1 LNHDA, CDR2 SQIVND (reference sequence). The CDR3 is 14 amino acids. The junction had 5 bases not matched to a gene; V was cut back by 8 bases and J by 3 bases. CD45RO-negative cells were positively selected for CCR7, leaving out terminally differentiated effector memory CD45RA+ cells. Details on this clone: Its specificity is not known.

This sequence originates from a man aged 18 to 30 in good health. Some clones in this sample may be carry-over from other donors' samples. Material for sequencing was naive CD8+ T cells from PBMCs. J is TRBJ2-1 and V is TRBV19; TRBD2 matches at 9 bases. The CDR3 DNA reads as TGTGCCAGTGGTAGCGGGAGTATCTACAATGAGCAGTTCTTC. Protein sequence: CASGSGSIYNEQFF.